A single sample gave rise to the 22 T cell receptor beta chains below, sequenced in a study of T-cell reconstitution after alpha-beta-depleted transplantation in children. Construction of the TCRbeta library involved unique molecular identifiers. TCRdb used MiXCR to reprocess the PCR reads, holding one entry per CDR3 protein. The table lists a few hundred thousand distinct CDR3 sequences, approximately 10% of them singletons, with more than 2% in the top ten. The specimen was PBMCs from the stem cell graft donor, collected from the stem cell graft. These receptor sequences come from a human donor who donated a stem cell graft to a child with acute lymphoblastic leukemia.

The chain uses TRBV10-3 and TRBJ2-7, with D possibly matching TRBD1 (6 bases). Trimming left V 2 bases short and J 2 bases short, with 13 bases between. The CDR3 length is 15 residues. The germline gives CDR1 ENHRY, CDR2 SYGVKD. This CDR3 reads CAISEKGQGPYEQYF. CDR3 sequence (DNA): TGTGCCATCAGTGAGAAAGGGCAGGGGCCCTACGAGCAGTACTTC.

The V call is TRBV20-1, the J call TRBJ2-7; 7 bases align to TRBD2. CDR3 length equals 14 residues. J gave up 8 bases and V 4 bases, and 14 bases lay outside the gene matches. Per the germline V gene, CDR1 is DFQATT and CDR2 is SNEGSKA (reference sequence). The CDR3, as DNA: TGCAGTGCTATAGGCCGAGCGGGGCCGCTTAAGCAGTACTTC. Residues: CSAIGRAGPLKQYF.

The J gene is TRBJ2-1, the V gene TRBV9, with 7 bases lining up with TRBD2. The germline CDR1 and CDR2 sequences are SGDLS and YYNGEE. The CDR3 runs to 18 residues. The trim removed 4 bases at V and 1 base at J, leaving 14 bases unmatched. The CDR3 reads CASSWGWGGEGSYNEQFF. The CDR3 DNA is TGTGCCAGCAGCTGGGGCTGGGGAGGGGAAGGATCCTACAATGAGCAGTTCTTC. Full variable domain (outside the CDR3, taken from reference TRBV9 and TRBJ2-1): DSGVTQTPKHLITATGQRVTLRCSPRSGDLSVYWYQQSLDQGLQFLIQYYNGEERAKGNILERFSAQQFPDLHSELNLSSLELGDSALYFCASSWGWGGEGSYNEQFFGPGTRLTVL.

The table lists this clonotype with a few counts. This sequence joins TRBV7-2 and TRBJ2-3, with D hard to call. Germline CDR1 reads SGHTA; CDR2 reads FQGNSA. The V end was cut by 1 base, the J end by 0 bases, with 8 bases between. This CDR3 is built from 15 residues. Written as DNA, the CDR3 is TGTGCCAGCAGCTTAGATATATTGAGCACAGATACGCAGTATTTT. Residues: CASSLDILSTDTQYF.

Written as DNA, the CDR3 is TGTGCCAGCAGCCAAAGCGCTGATGGCTCCTACAATGAGCAGTTCTTC. Amino acid sequence: CASSQSADGSYNEQFF. This sequence joins TRBV4-2 and TRBJ2-1; no reliable D call. Deletions cut 2 bases from V and 0 bases from J, with 11 bases between. The germline gives CDR1 LGHNA, CDR2 YNFKEQ. The CDR3 has 16 amino acids.

The rearrangement links TRBV9 to TRBJ1-5, with a possible D match to TRBD1 (6 bases). This CDR3 has 16 amino acids. The V end was cut by 0 bases, the J end by 1 base, with 11 bases between. The germline V gene encodes CDR1 SGDLS and CDR2 YYNGEE. The CDR3 reads CASSVGAGASNQPQHF. CDR3 nucleotide sequence: TGTGCCAGCAGCGTAGGGGCAGGGGCCAGCAATCAGCCCCAGCATTTT.

J is TRBJ2-7 and V is TRBV6-1; D gene ambiguous. Trimming removed 6 bases from V and 2 bases from J, with 11 bases in between. The CDR3 is made up of 13 amino acids. CDR1 and CDR2 from the germline V gene are MNHNS and SASEGT. CDR3 loop: CASRRHDAYEQYF. As DNA, the CDR3 is TGTGCCAGCAGGCGACACGACGCCTACGAGCAGTACTTC.

The chain joins TRBV5-1 to TRBJ1-1; D is possibly TRBD1 (5 bases). Deletions cut 0 bases from V and 4 bases from J, with 13 bases between. CDR3 length: 15 residues. The germline V gene has CDR1 SGHRS and CDR2 YFSETQ. As DNA, the CDR3 is TGCGCCAGCAGCTTGGATCTGACGGGACCCACTGAAGCTTTCTTT. Amino acids: CASSLDLTGPTEAFF.

As regards this clonotype: The junction shows a germline mismatch at one end, possibly a read error. The CDR3 region is CATSPGQATGELFF. The CDR3 DNA follows: TGTGCCACCAGTCCTGGACAGGCCACCGGGGAGCTGTTTTTT. The chain recombines TRBV12-3 or TRBV12-4 with TRBJ2-2; 7 bases align to TRBD1. There are 14 residues in the CDR3.

The rearrangement uses TRBV4-1 and TRBJ2-1, with TRBD2 matching 12 bases. With 5 bases clipped from V and 4 bases from J, the junction kept 6 bases outside the gene matches. The germline V gene encodes CDR1 MGHRA and CDR2 YSYEKL. The CDR3 contains 16 residues. Here the CDR3 reads CASSARLAGVYNEQFF. The CDR3, as DNA: TGCGCCAGCAGCGCCCGACTAGCGGGAGTATACAATGAGCAGTTCTTC.

This clonotype occurred many times. The rearrangement joins TRBV29-1 to TRBJ1-1; D call uncertain. This CDR3 region has 14 residues. Trimming took 4 bases from V and 0 from J, leaving 12 bases between them. The germline CDR1 and CDR2 sequences are SQVTM and ANQGSEA. CDR3 region: CSVATGGMNTEAFF. In DNA, the CDR3 is TGCAGCGTTGCGACGGGAGGCATGAACACTGAAGCTTTCTTT.

In this sample, this clonotype turned up a few times. The chain recombines TRBV5-1 with TRBJ2-1; 11 bases agree with TRBD2. CDR1 is SGHRS, CDR2 YFSETQ, per germline. The CDR3 has 19 residues. Trimming cost V 3 bases and J 1 base; bases outside gene matches: 12. The CDR3 DNA reads as TGCGCCAGCAGCTCAAAGGGTGTTACTAGCGGGAGATCCTACAATGAGCAGTTCTTC. Translating gives CASSSKGVTSGRSYNEQFF.

The chain has TRBV6-1 and TRBJ2-1; a possible D gene is TRBD1 (8 bases). The CDR3 has 17 residues. V lost 6 bases and J 8 bases, leaving 26 bases between the germline ends. The germline V gene encodes CDR1 MNHNS and CDR2 SASEGT. In DNA form, the CDR3 reads TGTGCCAGCAGACCTAGACAGGGGACTACCAGGGGGCATGAGCAGTTCTTC. It specifies CASRPRQGTTRGHEQFF.

CDR3 region: CASSLEDSTDTQYF. In nucleotides, the CDR3 is TGCGCCAGCAGCTTGGAGGATAGCACAGATACGCAGTATTTT. This chain joins TRBV5-1 and TRBJ2-3; D not resolved. CDR3 size: 14 residues. V gave up 0 bases and J gave up 0 bases, with 5 bases separating them. Germline V CDR1 and CDR2: SGHRS, YFSETQ.

This clonotype came up a few times. The gene calls are TRBV4-3 and TRBJ2-1, with TRBD2 identical over 11 bases. The CDR3 is 18 residues long. J gave up 8 bases and V 0 bases, and 12 bases lay outside the gene matches. Germline assignment: CDR1 LGHNA and CDR2 YSLEER. The CDR3: CASSQDWLAGGPGDEQFF. The CDR3 nucleotides read TGCGCCAGCAGCCAAGACTGGCTAGCGGGAGGCCCCGGGGATGAGCAGTTCTTC.

The chain recombines TRBV5-1 with TRBJ2-7, with no clear D. The CDR3 extends over 13 amino acids. Germline CDR1 and CDR2: SGHRS and YFSETQ. Trimming left V 0 bases short and J 5 bases short, with 9 bases between. CDR3 sequence: CASSLDRFNEQYF. CDR3 nucleotide sequence: TGCGCCAGCAGCTTGGATCGGTTCAACGAGCAGTACTTC. The full variable domain, with the rest looked up from reference TRBV5-1 and TRBJ2-7, is KAGVTQTPRYLIKTRGQQVTLSCSPISGHRSVSWYQQTPGQGLQFLFEYFSETQRNKGNFPGRFSGRQFSNSRSEMNVSTLELGDSALYLCASSLDRFNEQYFGPGTRLTVT.

This clonotype was picked up many times. This chain joins TRBV3-1 and TRBJ2-3; 14 bases map to TRBD2. With 0 bases clipped from V and 1 base from J, the junction kept 3 bases outside the gene matches. Germline V gene lookup returns CDR1 LGHDT and CDR2 YNNKEL (reference sequence). CDR3 length: 18 amino acids. CDR3 sequence reads: CASSQEEGLAGGTDTQYF. The CDR3 nucleotides are TGTGCCAGCAGCCAAGAAGAGGGACTAGCGGGAGGCACAGATACGCAGTATTTT.

This chain joins TRBV10-2 and TRBJ1-2; D not certain. Germline V gene lookup returns CDR1 WSHSY and CDR2 SAAADI. CDR3 length: 15 amino acids. V was trimmed by 3 bases and J by 0 bases, leaving 11 bases between them. CDR3 region: CASSESGTANYGYTF. The CDR3 region has the DNA TGCGCCAGCAGTGAATCCGGAACAGCTAACTATGGCTACACCTTC.

This clonotype has at least ten counts. The gene calls are TRBV29-1 and TRBJ2-3, with 7 bases lining up with TRBD2. The CDR3 loop spans 20 amino acids. Germline lookup yields CDR1 SQVTM and CDR2 ANQGSEA. V lost 0 bases to trimming and J lost 0 bases; unmatched junction nucleotides: 18. The CDR3 protein is CSVEDAPEASGAPSTDTQYF. Here the CDR3 DNA reads TGCAGCGTTGAAGATGCCCCGGAGGCGAGCGGGGCTCCGAGCACAGATACGCAGTATTTT.

The table lists this clonotype with a few counts. The chain recombines TRBV4-3 with TRBJ2-7; 9 nucleotides agree with TRBD1. V was clipped by 0 bases and J by 1 base; unmatched bases: 10. The CDR3 spans 18 residues. Germline V lookup: CDR1 LGHNA, CDR2 YSLEER. CDR3 in amino acids: CASSQETVTTGGSYEQYF. DNA for the CDR3: TGCGCCAGCAGCCAAGAGACGGTAACGACAGGGGGATCCTACGAGCAGTACTTC.

This clonotype showed up many times. The chain is built from TRBV27 and TRBJ1-5, with D maybe TRBD1 (5 bases). V was pared by 6 bases and J by 7 bases, with 19 bases between. This CDR3 comprises 15 residues. Germline V gene lookup returns CDR1 MNHEY and CDR2 SMNVEV (reference sequence). CDR3 amino acids: CASSPGRGGWQPQHF. As DNA, the CDR3 is TGTGCCAGCAGCCCGGGGAGGGGAGGTTGGCAGCCCCAGCATTTT.

This clonotype was observed a few times. V gene TRBV27 combines with J gene TRBJ2-3, with 11 nucleotides matching TRBD2. With V trimmed by 5 bases and J by 1 base, 2 bases remained unmatched. Germline CDR1 and CDR2: MNHEY and SMNVEV (reference sequence). The CDR3 contains 15 residues. CDR3 residues: CASSILAGGTDTQYF. CDR3 DNA: TGTGCCAGCAGTATACTAGCGGGAGGCACAGATACGCAGTATTTT.